The clone carrying this TCR beta chain was observed at least ten times. The target antigen is unknown. This specimen comes from a study of T cell repertoires in cytomegalovirus infection. From the reads, TCRdb called clonotypes with MiXCR, one entry per CDR3 protein. The table shows 200,000 to 300,000 distinct CDR3 sequences, with 9% to 15% occurring only once. The CDR3 has 15 amino acids. Germline assignment: CDR1 SGHAT and CDR2 FQNNGV. V lost 5 bases, J lost 1 base, and 11 bases lay in between. General study results and limits: Identification of carriers of CMV plus the relevant HLA was performed using cumulative public TCR beta family frequency.

Specimen: PBMCs. The chain joins TRBV11-2 to TRBJ2-2; maybe TRBD1 (5 bases). This clonotype was obtained from a human donor in good health (CMV status not recorded). Some clones in this sample may be carry-over from other donors' samples. CDR3 in amino acids: CASSPWGRNTGELFF. The CDR3 DNA follows: TGTGCCAGCAGCCCTTGGGGCAGGAACACCGGGGAGCTGTTTTTT.